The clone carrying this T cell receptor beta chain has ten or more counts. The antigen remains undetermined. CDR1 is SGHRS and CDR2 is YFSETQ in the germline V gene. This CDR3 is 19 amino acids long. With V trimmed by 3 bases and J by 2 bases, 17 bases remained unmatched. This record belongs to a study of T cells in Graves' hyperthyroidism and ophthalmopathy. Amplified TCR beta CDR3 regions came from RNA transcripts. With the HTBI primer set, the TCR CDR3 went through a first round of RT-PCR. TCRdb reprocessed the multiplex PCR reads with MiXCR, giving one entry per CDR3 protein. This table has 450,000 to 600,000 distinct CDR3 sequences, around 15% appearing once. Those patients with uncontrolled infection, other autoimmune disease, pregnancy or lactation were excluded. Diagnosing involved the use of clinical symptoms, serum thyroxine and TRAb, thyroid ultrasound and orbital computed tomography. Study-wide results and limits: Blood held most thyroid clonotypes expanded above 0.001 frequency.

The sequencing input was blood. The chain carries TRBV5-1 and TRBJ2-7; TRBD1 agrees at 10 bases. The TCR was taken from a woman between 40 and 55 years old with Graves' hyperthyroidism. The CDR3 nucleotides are TGCGCCAGCAGCTGGACAGGGGGAATAGTAGCGGGAAGACCCTACGAGCAGTACTTC. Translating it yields CASSWTGGIVAGRPYEQYF.